One sample yielded the 3 T cell receptor beta chains listed below, sequenced in a study of radiotherapy plus CTLA-4 blockade in lung cancer. Assay: immunoSEQ multiplex PCR; the TCRdb copy retains only in-frame clones and omits some. The profile shows tens of thousands of clones, approximately 82% of them singletons. The sequencing here drew on peripheral blood, taken from a patient treated with radiotherapy plus ipilimumab. All receptors derive from a human donor with non-small cell lung cancer that progressed on radiotherapy plus ipilimumab.

V gene TRBV28 combines with J gene TRBJ1-5, with D uncertain. The CDR3 is 16 amino acids. Germline values: CDR1 MDHEN, CDR2 SYDVKM. V shed 2 bases and J shed 1 base, with 12 bases lying between them. The CDR3 bases are TGTGCCAGCAGTTTAGGGGTGGCGCGGAGCAATCAGCCCCAGCATTTT. Residues: CASSLGVARSNQPQHF.

The chain carries TRBV21-1 and TRBJ2-5; TRBD2, the table's D call, lacks a check against the DNA. TRBV21-1 is a recognized pseudogene. The CDR3 totals 13 residues. The CDR3 DNA follows: TGTGCCAGTATGGGACTAGCGGGAGAGACCCAGTACTTC. It specifies CASMGLAGETQYF.

This sequence joins TRBV5-1 and TRBJ2-1; 9 bases are a match to TRBD1. Germline V gene data show CDR1 as SGHRS and CDR2 as YFSETQ. V dropped 7 bases and J dropped 3; count of bases not matched to a gene: 5. The CDR3 extends over 14 amino acids. The CDR3 is CASGPGQGYNEQFF. CDR3 in DNA: TGCGCCAGCGGTCCGGGACAGGGCTACAATGAGCAGTTCTTC.